This T cell receptor (beta chain) was found in a study of blood T cell repertoires in COVID-19. Background on the study: Sources were T cells, B-cell-depleted T cells, or PBMCs; the material itself was cDNA or gDNA.

Clones were read by immunoSEQ multiplex PCR, and TCRdb kept only the in-frame ones, dropping some. This table has tens of thousands of clones, 70% to 90% appearing once. The receptor comes from a man aged 40-49 years with acute or convalescent COVID-19. Sequencing input: peripheral blood.

The CDR3 region is CASTPREGGTEAFF. The CDR3 bases are TGCGCCAGCACCCCGAGGGAGGGCGGTACTGAAGCTTTCTTT. The chain has TRBV4-1 and TRBJ1-1; no reliable D call. V was shortened by 7 bases and J by 5 bases, with 17 bases between the two germline ends. Per germline, CDR1 MGHRA and CDR2 YSYEKL. The CDR3 totals 14 residues.